This T cell receptor (beta chain) is drawn from a study of vaccination and CD4 T cells after COVID-19. This sample's treatment: approximately 9-day PBMC culture with coronavirus spike peptide pools or control peptides (ViraFEST assay). ViraFEST relied on peptide pools to expand antigen-specific T cells; the TCRs were sequenced afterward. Once obtained from cultured CD4+ T cells, the DNA was sequenced using the Oncomine TCR Beta short-read assay. TCRdb fed the PCR reads into MiXCR, producing one record per CDR3 protein. The sample lists about 15,000 distinct CDR3 sequences; around 74% were seen once. This clonotype turned up a few times. Its antigen is not known. The length of the CDR3 is 17 residues. Germline V lookup: CDR1 DFQATT, CDR2 SNEGSKA (reference sequence). The V gene end was trimmed by 1 base and the J gene end by 3 bases; junction bases not matched to a gene: 14.

The TCR comes from a human donor who had recovered from COVID-19. The chain combines TRBV20-1 with TRBJ1-2; TRBD1 aligns across 7 bases. Material for sequencing was CD4+ T cells from blood, cultured in vitro. As DNA, the CDR3 is TGCAGTGCTAGAGGACAGGGACCCGGTAATCCTTACTATGGCTACACCTTC. This encodes CSARGQGPGNPYYGYTF.